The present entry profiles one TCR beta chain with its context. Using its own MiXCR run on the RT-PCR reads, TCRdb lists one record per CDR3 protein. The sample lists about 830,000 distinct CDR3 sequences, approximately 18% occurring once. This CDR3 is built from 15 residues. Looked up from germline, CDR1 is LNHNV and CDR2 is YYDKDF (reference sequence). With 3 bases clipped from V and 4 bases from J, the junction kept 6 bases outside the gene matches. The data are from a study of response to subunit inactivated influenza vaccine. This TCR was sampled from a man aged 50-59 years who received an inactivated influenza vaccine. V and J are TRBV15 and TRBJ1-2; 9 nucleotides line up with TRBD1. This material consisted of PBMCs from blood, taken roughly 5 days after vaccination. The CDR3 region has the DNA TGTGCCACCAGCAGTGGACAGGGGCGAATCTATGGCTACACCTTC. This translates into CATSSGQGRIYGYTF.